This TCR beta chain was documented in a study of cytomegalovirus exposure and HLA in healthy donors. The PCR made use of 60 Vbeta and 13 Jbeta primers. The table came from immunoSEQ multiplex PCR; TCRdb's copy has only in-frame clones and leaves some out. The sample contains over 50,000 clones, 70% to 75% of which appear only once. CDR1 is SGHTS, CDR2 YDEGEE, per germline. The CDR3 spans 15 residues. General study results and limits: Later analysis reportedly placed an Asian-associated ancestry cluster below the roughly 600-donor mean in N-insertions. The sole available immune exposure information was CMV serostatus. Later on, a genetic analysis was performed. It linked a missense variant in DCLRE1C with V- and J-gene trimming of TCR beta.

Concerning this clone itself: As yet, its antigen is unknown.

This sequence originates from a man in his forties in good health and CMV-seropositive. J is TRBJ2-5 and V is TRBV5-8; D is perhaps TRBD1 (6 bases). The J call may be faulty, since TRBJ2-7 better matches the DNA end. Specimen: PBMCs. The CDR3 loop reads CASSWGQVWRSEQYF. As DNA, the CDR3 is TGTGCCAGCAGCTGGGGGCAGGTTTGGCGCTCCGAGCAGTACTTC.